This section outlines one T cell receptor beta chain sequence together with its context. Its antigen is currently unknown. Autoimmune disease history or systemic immunosuppression was exclusionary. The study sampled blood at baseline, cycle 4 day 1, and cycle 7 day 1. The data belong to a study of OX40 agonist ivuxolimab in advanced cancers. Here immunoSEQ multiplex PCR was the method, and the copy in TCRdb shows in-frame clones only, minus some. The sample has tens of thousands of clones, around 90% seen once. General observations from the study: On average, CD8+ T cells had more expanded clones than CD4+.

CDR1 SGHRS and CDR2 YFSETQ come from the germline V gene. V dropped 3 bases and J dropped 1 base, with 13 bases sitting between them. This CDR3 has 16 amino acids. The sample in question was CD4+ or CD8+ T cells sorted from blood, obtained in a trial of the OX40 agonist ivuxolimab. The chain links TRBV5-1 to TRBJ2-2; TRBD1 is a possible D gene (7 bases). The TCR was taken from an adult with an advanced solid tumor such as melanoma, head and neck, liver or kidney cancer. The CDR3 bases are TGCGCCAGCAGCTGGGCGGGACAGAAGAACACCGGGGAGCTGTTTTTT. Amino acid sequence: CASSWAGQKNTGELFF.